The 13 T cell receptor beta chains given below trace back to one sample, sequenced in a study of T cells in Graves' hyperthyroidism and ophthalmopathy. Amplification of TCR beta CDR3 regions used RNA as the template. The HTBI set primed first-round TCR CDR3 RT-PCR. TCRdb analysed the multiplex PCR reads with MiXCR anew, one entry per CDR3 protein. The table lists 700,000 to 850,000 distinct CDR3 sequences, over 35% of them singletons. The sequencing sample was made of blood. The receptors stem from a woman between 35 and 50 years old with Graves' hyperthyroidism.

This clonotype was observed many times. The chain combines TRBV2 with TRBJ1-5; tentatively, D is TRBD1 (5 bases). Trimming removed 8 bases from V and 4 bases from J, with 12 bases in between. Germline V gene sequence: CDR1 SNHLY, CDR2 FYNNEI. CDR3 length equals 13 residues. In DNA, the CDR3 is TGTGCCAGCGGTCGGGGCTTTAATCAGCCCCAGCATTTT. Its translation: CASGRGFNQPQHF.

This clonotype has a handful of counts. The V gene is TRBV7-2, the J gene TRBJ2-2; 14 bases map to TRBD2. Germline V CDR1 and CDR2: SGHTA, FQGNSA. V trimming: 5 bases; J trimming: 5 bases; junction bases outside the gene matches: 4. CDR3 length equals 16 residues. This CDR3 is CASSPRLAGGTGELFF. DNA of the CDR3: TGTGCCAGCAGCCCGAGACTAGCGGGGGGGACCGGGGAGCTGTTTTTT.

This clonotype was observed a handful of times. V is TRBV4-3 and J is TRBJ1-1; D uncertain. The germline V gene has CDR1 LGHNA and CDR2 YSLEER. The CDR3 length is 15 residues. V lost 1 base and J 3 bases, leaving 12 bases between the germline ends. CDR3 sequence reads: CASSQGIFRDTEAFF. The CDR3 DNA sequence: TGCGCCAGCAGCCAAGGAATCTTCCGGGACACTGAAGCTTTCTTT.

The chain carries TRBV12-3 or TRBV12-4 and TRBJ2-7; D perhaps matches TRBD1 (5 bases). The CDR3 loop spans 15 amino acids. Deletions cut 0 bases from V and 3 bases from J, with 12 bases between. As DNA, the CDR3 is TGTGCCAGCAGTTTAGCGCGCGACAGAGACTACGAGCAGTACTTC. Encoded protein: CASSLARDRDYEQYF.

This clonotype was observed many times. Written as DNA, the CDR3 is TGCAGCGTTGAATCAGGGGGTGGTCGTGGAAACACCATATATTTT. This gives the protein CSVESGGGRGNTIYF. V is TRBV29-1 and J is TRBJ1-3, with TRBD1 identical over 7 bases. Per the germline V gene, CDR1 is SQVTM and CDR2 is ANQGSEA. Trimming cost V 2 bases and J 3 bases; bases outside gene matches: 7. This CDR3 is 15 amino acids long.

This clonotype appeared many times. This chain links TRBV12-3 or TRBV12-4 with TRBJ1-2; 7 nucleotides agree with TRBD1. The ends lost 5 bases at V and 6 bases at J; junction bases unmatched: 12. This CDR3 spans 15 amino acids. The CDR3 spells CASSRLRQGLNGYTF. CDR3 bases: TGTGCCAGCAGTCGACTCAGACAGGGATTGAATGGCTACACCTTC.

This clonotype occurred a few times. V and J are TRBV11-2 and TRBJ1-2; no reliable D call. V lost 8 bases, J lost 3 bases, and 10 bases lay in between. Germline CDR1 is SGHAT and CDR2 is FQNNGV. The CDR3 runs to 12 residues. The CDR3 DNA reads TGTGCCAGCTCACCCGAGGACTATGGCTACACCTTC. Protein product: CASSPEDYGYTF.

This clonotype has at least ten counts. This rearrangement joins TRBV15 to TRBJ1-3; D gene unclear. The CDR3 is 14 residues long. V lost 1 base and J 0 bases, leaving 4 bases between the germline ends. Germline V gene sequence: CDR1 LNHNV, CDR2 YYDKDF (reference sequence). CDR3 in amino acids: CATSRGLSGNTIYF. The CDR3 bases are TGTGCCACCAGCAGAGGCCTCTCTGGAAACACCATATATTTT. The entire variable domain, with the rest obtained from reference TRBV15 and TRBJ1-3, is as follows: DAMVIQNPRYQVTQFGKPVTLSCSQTLNHNVMYWYQQKSSQAPKLLFHYYDKDFNNEADTPDNFQSRRPNTSFCFLDIRSPGLGDTAMYLCATSRGLSGNTIYFGEGSWLTVV.

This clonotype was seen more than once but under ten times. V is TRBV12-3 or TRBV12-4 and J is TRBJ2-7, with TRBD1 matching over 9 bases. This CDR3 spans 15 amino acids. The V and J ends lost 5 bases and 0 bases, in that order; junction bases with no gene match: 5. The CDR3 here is CASSRGTGTSYEQYF. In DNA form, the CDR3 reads TGTGCCAGCAGTCGAGGGACAGGGACCTCCTACGAGCAGTACTTC.

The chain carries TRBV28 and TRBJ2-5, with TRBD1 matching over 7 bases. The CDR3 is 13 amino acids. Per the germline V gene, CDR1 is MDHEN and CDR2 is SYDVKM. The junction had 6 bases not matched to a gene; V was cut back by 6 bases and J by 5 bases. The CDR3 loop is CASRNRGGETQYF. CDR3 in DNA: TGTGCCAGCAGAAACAGGGGTGGGGAGACCCAGTACTTC.

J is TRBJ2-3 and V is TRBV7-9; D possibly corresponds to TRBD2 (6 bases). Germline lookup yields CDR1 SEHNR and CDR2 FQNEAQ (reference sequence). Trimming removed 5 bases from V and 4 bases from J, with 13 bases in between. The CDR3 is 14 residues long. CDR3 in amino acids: CASSPRLVADTQYF. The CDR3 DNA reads TGTGCCAGCAGCCCAAGACTAGTGGCAGATACGCAGTATTTT. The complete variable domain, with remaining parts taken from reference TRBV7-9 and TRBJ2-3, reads DTGVSQNPRHKITKRGQNVTFRCDPISEHNRLYWYRQTLGQGPEFLTYFQNEAQLEKSRLLSDRFSAERPKGSFSTLEIQRTEQGDSAMYLCASSPRLVADTQYFGPGTRLTVL.

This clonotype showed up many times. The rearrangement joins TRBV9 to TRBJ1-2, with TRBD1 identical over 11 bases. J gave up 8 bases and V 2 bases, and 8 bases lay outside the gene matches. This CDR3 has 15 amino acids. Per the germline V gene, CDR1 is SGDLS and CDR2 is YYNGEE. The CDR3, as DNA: TGTGCCAGCAGCGTTGAGGACAGGGGGCGACGGGGCTACACCTTC. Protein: CASSVEDRGRRGYTF.

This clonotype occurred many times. In nucleotides, the CDR3 is TGTGCCAGCAGCTTGGGGCAGTCGCCCTATGGCTACACCTTC. Translated: CASSLGQSPYGYTF. This rearrangement joins TRBV7-2 to TRBJ1-2, with D perhaps matching TRBD1 (5 bases). Trimming took off 3 bases at V and 4 bases at J, with 12 bases between the two ends. CDR1 is SGHTA and CDR2 is FQGNSA in the germline V gene. The CDR3 extends over 14 amino acids. Together with reference TRBV7-2 and TRBJ1-2, the CDR3 gives the full variable domain: GAGVSQSPSNKVTEKGKDVELRCDPISGHTALYWYRQSLGQGLEFLIYFQGNSAPDKSGLPSDRFSAERTGGSVSTLTIQRTQQEDSAVYLCASSLGQSPYGYTFGSGTRLTVV.